These 11 T cell receptor beta chains were sequenced from one sample in a study of cytomegalovirus exposure and HLA in healthy donors. Use of 60 Vbeta and 13 Jbeta primers characterized the PCR. The method was immunoSEQ multiplex PCR; TCRdb's version includes in-frame clones alone and lacks a portion of them. The sample shows around 150,000 clones, roughly 70% of them seen only once. The sample consisted of PBMCs. The receptors derive from a human donor in good health.

The rearrangement links TRBV27 to TRBJ2-1; 10 nucleotides line up with TRBD2. The CDR3 totals 15 residues. Trimming at V came to 7 bases and at J to 3 bases, leaving 6 bases not matched to a gene. Germline V gene lookup returns CDR1 MNHEY and CDR2 SMNVEV (reference sequence). The CDR3 coding sequence is TGTGCCAGCACCCCGGGACTAGCGAACTACAATGAGCAGTTCTTC. Translated, it gives CASTPGLANYNEQFF.

This clone was observed a handful of times. This rearrangement joins TRBV4-3 to TRBJ2-7; 9 bases map to TRBD2. V lost 2 bases to trimming and J lost 5 bases; unmatched junction nucleotides: 1. This CDR3 is 13 amino acids long. Germline V CDR1 and CDR2: LGHNA, YSLEER. The CDR3 protein is CASSQRTSDEQYF. For the CDR3, the DNA is TGCGCCAGCAGCCAAAGGACTAGCGACGAGCAGTACTTC.

The chain carries TRBV28 and TRBJ2-7; possible D gene TRBD1, 6 bases. V was cut by 7 bases and J by 4 bases, with 14 bases left in between. Looked up from germline, CDR1 is MDHEN and CDR2 is SYDVKM. CDR3 length: 13 residues. In DNA form, the CDR3 reads TGTGCCAGCACTGGACAGATGAAATACGAGCAGTACTTC. This gives the protein CASTGQMKYEQYF.

The chain carries TRBV7-9 and TRBJ2-3; 8 bases line up with TRBD1. V shed 5 bases and J 5 bases; nucleotides not matched to a gene: 6. This CDR3 region has 14 residues. In germline, CDR1 is SEHNR, CDR2 FQNEAQ (reference sequence). CDR3 loop: CASSLGQGGDTQYF. The CDR3 DNA sequence: TGTGCCAGCAGCCTCGGACAGGGTGGAGATACGCAGTATTTT.

The V call is TRBV25-1, the J call TRBJ2-2; D gene unclear. Germline values: CDR1 MGHDK, CDR2 SYGVNS. V lost 2 bases, J lost 4 bases, and 11 bases lay in between. The CDR3 totals 15 residues. CDR3 region: CASSEQSWSTGELFF. CDR3 coding DNA: TGTGCCAGCAGTGAACAAAGTTGGAGCACCGGGGAGCTGTTTTTT.

The table lists this clone with a few counts. This chain links TRBV4-3 with TRBJ2-1; 9 bases fit TRBD1. CDR3 length: 14 amino acids. Germline lookup yields CDR1 LGHNA and CDR2 YSLEER. V gave up 3 bases and J gave up 9 bases; unmatched junction bases: 6. The CDR3 reads CASSQDRGYGEQFF. In nucleotides, the CDR3 is TGCGCCAGCAGCCAGGACAGGGGTTATGGTGAGCAGTTCTTC.

The rearrangement uses TRBV5-1 and TRBJ2-7; 8 bases agree with TRBD2. V shed 2 bases, J shed 5 bases, and the junction held 3 bases outside the gene matches. This CDR3 comprises 13 residues. The germline gives CDR1 SGHRS, CDR2 YFSETQ. The DNA of the CDR3 is TGCGCCAGCAGCTTTAGCGGGAACGACGAGCAGTACTTC. Amino acid sequence: CASSFSGNDEQYF.

This clone appeared a few times. The gene calls are TRBV12-5 and TRBJ2-3; D might be TRBD2 (5 bases). The germline V and J ends were trimmed by 3 bases and 3 bases, with 13 bases remaining between them. CDR3 length equals 15 residues. Germline CDR1 and CDR2: LGHNT and FRNRAP. The chain's CDR3 is CASGLGSGGTDTQYF. Here the CDR3 DNA reads TGTGCTAGTGGTTTAGGCAGCGGAGGTACAGATACGCAGTATTTT.

A note on this clone: A junction boundary mismatches the germline segment, possibly from a read error. V is TRBV18 and J is TRBJ1-5; TRBD1 matches 11 bases. The CDR3 has 18 amino acids. Germline loops: CDR1 KGHSH, CDR2 LQKENI. The DNA for the CDR3 is TGTGCCAGCTCACAATGGACAGGGGGCAGAGGTGGCAATAAGCCCCAGCATTTT. This sequence encodes CASSQWTGGRGGNKPQHF.

V gene TRBV5-4 combines with J gene TRBJ2-3, with TRBD1 matching over 11 bases. The CDR3 runs to 15 residues. The germline gives CDR1 SGHNT, CDR2 YYREEE (reference sequence). V lost 4 bases to trimming and J lost 3 bases; unmatched junction nucleotides: 4. As DNA, the CDR3 is TGTGCCAGCAGCACAGGGGACAGGGGGACAGATACGCAGTATTTT. Protein sequence: CASSTGDRGTDTQYF.

This clone was found once. Relative to the germline gene, one junction end is altered; a read error may explain this. The chain has TRBV28 and TRBJ2-7; 10 positions match TRBD1. The CDR3 consists of 13 residues. From germline, CDR1 is MDHEN and CDR2 SYDVKM. The CDR3 here is CAGSSGQGYEQYF. In nucleotides, the CDR3 is TGTGCCGGCAGTTCGGGACAGGGGTACGAGCAGTACTTC.